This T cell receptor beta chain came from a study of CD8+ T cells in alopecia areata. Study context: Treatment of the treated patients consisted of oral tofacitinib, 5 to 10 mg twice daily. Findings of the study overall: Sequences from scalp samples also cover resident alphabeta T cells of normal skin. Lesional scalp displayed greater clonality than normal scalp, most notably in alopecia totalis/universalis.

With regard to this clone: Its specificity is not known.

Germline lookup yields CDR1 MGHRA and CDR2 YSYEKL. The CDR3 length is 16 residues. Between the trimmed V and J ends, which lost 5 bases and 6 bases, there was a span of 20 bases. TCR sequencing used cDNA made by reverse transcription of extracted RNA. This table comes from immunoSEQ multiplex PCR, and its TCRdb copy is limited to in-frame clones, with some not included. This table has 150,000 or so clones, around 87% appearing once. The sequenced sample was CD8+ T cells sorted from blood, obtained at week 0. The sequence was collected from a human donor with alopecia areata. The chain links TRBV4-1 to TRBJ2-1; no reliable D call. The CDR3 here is CASSGRWSHNSNEQFF. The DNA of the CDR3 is TGCGCCAGCAGCGGACGATGGAGTCATAATTCCAATGAGCAGTTCTTC.